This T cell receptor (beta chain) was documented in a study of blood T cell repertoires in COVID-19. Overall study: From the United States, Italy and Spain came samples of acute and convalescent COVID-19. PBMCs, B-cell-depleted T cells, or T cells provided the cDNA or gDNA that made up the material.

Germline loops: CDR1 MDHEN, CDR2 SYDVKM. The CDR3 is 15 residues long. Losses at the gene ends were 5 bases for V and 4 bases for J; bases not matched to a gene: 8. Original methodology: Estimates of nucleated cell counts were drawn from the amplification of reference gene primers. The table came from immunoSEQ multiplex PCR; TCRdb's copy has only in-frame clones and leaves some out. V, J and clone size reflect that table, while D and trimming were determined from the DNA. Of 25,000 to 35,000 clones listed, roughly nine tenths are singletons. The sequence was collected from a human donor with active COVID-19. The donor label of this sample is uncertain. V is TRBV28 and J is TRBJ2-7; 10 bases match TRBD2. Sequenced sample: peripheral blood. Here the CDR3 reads CASSDIAGGGYEQYF. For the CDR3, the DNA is TGTGCCAGCAGTGATATAGCGGGAGGTGGGTACGAGCAGTACTTC. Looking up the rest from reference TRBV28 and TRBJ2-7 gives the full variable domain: DVKVTQSSRYLVKRTGEKVFLECVQDMDHENMFWYRQDPGLGLRLIYFSYDVKMKEKGDIPEGYSVSREKKERFSLILESASTNQTSMYLCASSDIAGGGYEQYFGPGTRLTVT.